This TCR beta chain appears in the sequencing data of a study of beta chain features in type 1 diabetes. The investigators reverse transcribed all of the isolated RNA, so they sequenced expressed TCRB transcripts. Produced via immunoSEQ multiplex PCR; TCRdb's table is partial and in-frame only. The sample carries 310,000 or so clones, less than 10% recorded once. This clone has a handful of counts. Trimming took off 4 bases at V and 5 bases at J, with 8 bases between the two ends. CDR3 length: 12 amino acids. The germline V gene has CDR1 MGHDK and CDR2 SYGVNS. On average, the one heparinised blood draw given by each donor was 90 to 150 mL.

The chain links TRBV25-1 to TRBJ2-5; D is unresolved. The sample consisted of central memory CD4+ T cells from blood. The TCR comes from a woman aged 18 to 35 in good health. This chain's CDR3 is CASSVIGETQYF. The CDR3 nucleotides read TGTGCCAGCAGTGTTATCGGGGAGACCCAGTACTTC. Using reference TRBV25-1 and TRBJ2-5 for the parts outside the CDR3, the full variable domain is EADIYQTPRYLVIGTGKKITLECSQTMGHDKMYWYQQDPGMELHLIHYSYGVNSTEKGDLSSESTVSRIRTEHFPLTLESARPSHTSQYLCASSVIGETQYFGPGTRLLVL.